The clone carrying this TCR beta chain was picked up one time. Trimming pared 5 bases from V and 8 bases from J, leaving 12 bases between. Germline V gives CDR1 SGHTA, CDR2 FQGTGA. The CDR3 consists of 12 residues. These data come from a study of CD8 T cells in Susac syndrome. With random hexamers, reverse transcription was performed on roughly 0.45 to 1 ug of RNA. MiXCR, run by TCRdb on the immunoSEQ multiplex PCR reads, gives a single entry per CDR3 protein. The data show some 180,000 distinct CDR3 sequences, with about 94% seen just once and 0.099% held by the top ten. This chain joins TRBV7-3 and TRBJ1-2; D perhaps matches TRBD1 (5 bases). The receptor's source is a human donor with Susac syndrome. The specimen sequenced was CD4+ T cells from PBMCs. CDR3 region: CASSSGAGGYTF. The CDR3 coding sequence is TGTGCCAGCAGCAGCGGGGCCGGAGGCTACACCTTC.